This TCR beta chain was documented in a study of OX40 agonist ivuxolimab in advanced cancers. A note on the overall study: Ivuxolimab, which targeted the costimulatory receptor OX40 (CD134), was an agonistic, fully human IgG2 monoclonal antibody. Intravenous ivuxolimab was administered to patients every 2 weeks at six dose levels: 0.01, 0.1, 0.3, 1.5, 3 and 10 mg/kg. Among the roughly 50 dose-escalation patients, roughly 20 had hepatocellular carcinoma, about 15 melanoma, 9 renal cell carcinoma and 9 head and neck cancer. In the dose-escalation cohort, 82.7% of patients were male, and the mean age was about 55 years, with a range of about 23 to 90. Patients were allowed to have had prior anti-PD-1, anti-PD-L1 or anti-CTLA-4 therapy, and 30% to 40% of the dose-escalation patients had previously received checkpoint inhibitors. Three dose-escalation patients achieved partial responses, one with hepatocellular carcinoma and two with cutaneous melanoma. Peripheral TCRbeta sequencing aimed to test whether ivuxolimab altered TCR sequence diversity and caused clonal T-cell expansion. The paper covers the monotherapy dose-escalation part of the phase I ivuxolimab trial, which included N = 52 patients.

Between the V and J ends, shortened by 3 bases and 0 bases respectively, the junction contains 12 bases. Including cysteine and phenylalanine, the CDR3 has 15 amino acids. CDR3 DNA only is kept here, 45 bases in frame from base 1. As encoded in the germline V gene, CDR1 is MNHNS while CDR2 is SASEGT. As concerns this clone: Its specific antigen is unknown. Nothing much larger sits one base from this clone, and base qualities are not available.

Patients with a history of autoimmune disease or receiving systemic immunosuppression were excluded from the trial. Peripheral blood for TCR sequencing was collected from all dose cohorts at baseline, on cycle 4 day 1, and on cycle 7 day 1. The samples were taken from a phase I, first-in-human, multicenter, open-label dose-escalation trial of ivuxolimab. The trial enrolled adults with locally advanced or metastatic head and neck squamous cell, hepatocellular, melanoma or renal cell carcinoma. Before TCR sequencing, CD4+ T cells and CD8+ T cells were sorted from peripheral blood as separate populations. The research as a whole found: The antigen specificity of the clonally expanded peripheral T cells was not determined. After ivuxolimab, CD8+ T cells had more expanded clones than CD4+ T cells on average. In the 0.1-3.0 mg/kg groups, partial responders had among the lowest normalized peripheral clonal expansion, particularly in CD8+ T cells. Low levels of normalized T-cell clonal expansion were also shown by some nonresponding patients. At doses from 0.1 to 3.0 mg/kg, clonal expansion was seen in both CD4+ and CD8+ blood T cells between baseline and week 6.

For sequencing of the TCRbeta CDR3 region, genomic DNA was extracted from the sorted cells. TCRbeta CDR3 regions were sequenced using the immunoSEQ Assay. TCRdb took this table from immuneACCESS and kept in-frame rearrangements with V and J called. Such tables lack part of the clones; where checked against another copy, unresolved V genes explain under half of the gap, and the rest is unexplained. The sample table holds under 70,000 clones, of which 80% to 90% were seen once. The ten largest clonotypes hold around 2% of the sample. This clonotype was obtained from an adult with an advanced solid tumor such as melanoma, head and neck, liver or kidney cancer. The V and J segments used are TRBV6-1 and TRBJ2-7, with a weak D call of TRBD1 (5 bases match). This specimen was CD4+ or CD8+ T cells sorted from blood, taken in a trial of the OX40 agonist ivuxolimab. CDR3 sequence: CASSDTGDSSYEQYF. The nucleotides are TGTGCCAGCAGTGACACAGGTGATAGCTCCTACGAGCAGTACTTC.